This T cell receptor (beta chain) comes out of a study of T cell repertoires in cytomegalovirus infection. Turning to the study itself: Shared public TCR beta signatures pointed to both CMV infection and a matching HLA type. Study results and caveats: Totalled public TCR beta family frequency picked out people who carried CMV plus the relevant HLA. In two of eight donors, the top clonotype was HLA-C-restricted CMV-specific.

TCRdb reprocessed the reads via MiXCR and lists one record per CDR3 protein. The table records about 740,000 distinct CDR3 sequences, approximately 40% of them present only once. There are 15 residues in the CDR3. The V segment lost 0 bases and the J segment 7 bases; nucleotides outside the gene matches: 9. Germline values: CDR1 DFQATT, CDR2 SNEGSKA (reference sequence). Notes on this clonotype: Its target is not known.

The chain links TRBV20-1 to TRBJ1-5; TRBD1 matches 7 bases. This sequence was found in a human donor in good health (CMV status not recorded). Some clones in this sample may be carry-over from other donors' samples. Specimen: PBMCs. The CDR3 loop is CSAREGTVQYQPQHF. DNA of the CDR3: TGCAGTGCTAGAGAAGGGACAGTGCAGTACCAGCCCCAGCATTTT.